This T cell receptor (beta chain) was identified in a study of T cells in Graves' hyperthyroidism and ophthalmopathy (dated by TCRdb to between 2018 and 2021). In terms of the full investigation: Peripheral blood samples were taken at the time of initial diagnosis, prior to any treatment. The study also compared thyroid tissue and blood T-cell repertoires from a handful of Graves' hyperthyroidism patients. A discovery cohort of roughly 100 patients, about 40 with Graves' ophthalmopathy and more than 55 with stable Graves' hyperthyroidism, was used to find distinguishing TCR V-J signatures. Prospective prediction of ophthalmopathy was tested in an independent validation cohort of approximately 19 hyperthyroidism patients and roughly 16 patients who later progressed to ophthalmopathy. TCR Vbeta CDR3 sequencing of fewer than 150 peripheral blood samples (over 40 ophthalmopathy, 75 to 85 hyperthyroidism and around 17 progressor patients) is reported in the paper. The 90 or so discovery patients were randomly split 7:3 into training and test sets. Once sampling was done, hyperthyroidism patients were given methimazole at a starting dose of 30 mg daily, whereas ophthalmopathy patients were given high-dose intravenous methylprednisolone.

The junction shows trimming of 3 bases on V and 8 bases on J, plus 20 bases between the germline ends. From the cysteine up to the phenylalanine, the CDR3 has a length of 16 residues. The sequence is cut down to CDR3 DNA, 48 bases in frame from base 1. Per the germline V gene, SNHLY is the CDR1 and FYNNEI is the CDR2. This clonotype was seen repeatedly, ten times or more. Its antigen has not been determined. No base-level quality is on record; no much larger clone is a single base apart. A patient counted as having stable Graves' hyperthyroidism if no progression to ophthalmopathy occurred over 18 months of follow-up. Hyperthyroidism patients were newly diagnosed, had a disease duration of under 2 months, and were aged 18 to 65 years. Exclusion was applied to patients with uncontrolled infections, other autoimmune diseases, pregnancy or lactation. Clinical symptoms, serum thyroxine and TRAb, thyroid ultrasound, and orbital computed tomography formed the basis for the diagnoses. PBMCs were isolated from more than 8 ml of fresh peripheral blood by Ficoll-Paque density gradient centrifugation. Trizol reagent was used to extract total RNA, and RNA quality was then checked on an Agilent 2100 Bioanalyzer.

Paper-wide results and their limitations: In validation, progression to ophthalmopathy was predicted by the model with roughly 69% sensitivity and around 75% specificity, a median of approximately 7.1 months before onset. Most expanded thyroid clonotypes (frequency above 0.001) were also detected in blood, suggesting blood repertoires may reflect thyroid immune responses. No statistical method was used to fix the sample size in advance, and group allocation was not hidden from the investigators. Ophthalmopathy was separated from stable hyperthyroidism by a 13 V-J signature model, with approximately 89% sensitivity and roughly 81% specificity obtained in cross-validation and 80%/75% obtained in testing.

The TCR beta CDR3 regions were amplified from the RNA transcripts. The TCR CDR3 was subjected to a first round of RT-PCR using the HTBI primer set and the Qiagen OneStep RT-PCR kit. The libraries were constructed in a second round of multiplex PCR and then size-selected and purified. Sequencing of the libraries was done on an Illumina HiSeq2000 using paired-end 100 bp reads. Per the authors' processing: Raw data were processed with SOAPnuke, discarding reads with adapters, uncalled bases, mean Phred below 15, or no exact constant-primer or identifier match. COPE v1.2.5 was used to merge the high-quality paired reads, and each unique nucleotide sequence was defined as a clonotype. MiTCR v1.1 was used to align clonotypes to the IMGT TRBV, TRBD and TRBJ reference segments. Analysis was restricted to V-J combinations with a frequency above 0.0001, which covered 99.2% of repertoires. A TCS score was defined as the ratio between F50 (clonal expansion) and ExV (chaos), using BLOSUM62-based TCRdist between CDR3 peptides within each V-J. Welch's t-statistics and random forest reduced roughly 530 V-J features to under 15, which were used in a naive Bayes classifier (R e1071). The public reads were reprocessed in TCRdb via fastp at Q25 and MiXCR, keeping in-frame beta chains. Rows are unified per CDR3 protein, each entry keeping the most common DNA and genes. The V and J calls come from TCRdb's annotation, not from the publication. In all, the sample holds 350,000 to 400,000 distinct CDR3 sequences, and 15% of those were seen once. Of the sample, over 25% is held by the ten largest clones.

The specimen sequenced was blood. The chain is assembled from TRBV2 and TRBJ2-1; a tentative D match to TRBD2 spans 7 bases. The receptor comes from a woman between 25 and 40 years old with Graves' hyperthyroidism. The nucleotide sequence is TGTGCCAGCAGTGACGACGCGGGGGCTGAGGGGTATGAGCAGTTCTTC. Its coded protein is CASSDDAGAEGYEQFF.